This entry features one T cell receptor (beta chain) sequence. The record originates from a study of blood T cell repertoires in COVID-19. Study information: Sample material is recorded as cDNA or gDNA derived from T cells, B-cell-depleted T cells, or PBMCs.

Original methodology: Cell counts per sample came from amplifying reference gene primers. Only in-frame clones appear in the TCRdb table, and some are missing; sequencing was by immunoSEQ multiplex PCR. The V and J calls and clone size were taken over from that table, and D and trimming were inferred from the DNA. Of about 250,000 clones in the sample, 89% are singletons; the top ten hold approximately 0.85%. This TCR derives from a woman between 40 and 55 years old who had recovered from COVID-19. Source material: peripheral blood.

In DNA, the CDR3 is TGTGCCAGCAGCGTAAGCCTAGCGGTAAACACCGGGGAGCTGTTTTTT. Translated: CASSVSLAVNTGELFF. This chain connects TRBV9 to TRBJ2-2; TRBD2 matches 7 bases. Losses at the gene ends were 1 base for V and 2 bases for J; bases not matched to a gene: 5. Germline V lookup: CDR1 SGDLS, CDR2 YYNGEE. The CDR3 runs to 16 residues.